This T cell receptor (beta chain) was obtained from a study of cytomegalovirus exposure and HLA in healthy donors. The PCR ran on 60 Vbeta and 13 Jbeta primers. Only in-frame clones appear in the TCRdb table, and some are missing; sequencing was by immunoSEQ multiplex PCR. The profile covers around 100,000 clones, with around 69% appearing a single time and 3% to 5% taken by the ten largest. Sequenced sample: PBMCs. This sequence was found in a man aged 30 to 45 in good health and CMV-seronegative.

The CDR3 DNA sequence: TGTGCCAGCTCAAGGGGGATGACGGCCAAAAACATTCAGTACTTC. Protein product: CASSRGMTAKNIQYF. The V gene is TRBV7-3, the J gene TRBJ2-4; D possibly corresponds to TRBD1 (6 bases). V was shortened by 8 bases and J by 1 base, with 15 bases between the two germline ends. The CDR3 sequence is 15 residues long. Germline CDR1 SGHTA, CDR2 FQGTGA. Combining the CDR3 with reference TRBV7-3 and TRBJ2-4 gives the whole variable domain GAGVSQTPSNKVTEKGKYVELRCDPISGHTALYWYRQSLGQGPEFLIYFQGTGAADDSGLPNDRFFAVRPEGSVSTLKIQRTERGDSAVYLCASSRGMTAKNIQYFGAGTRLSVL.